The TCR beta chain under discussion was sequenced for a study of long-term antiretroviral therapy in people with HIV. On the study more broadly: The 2015 immediate-ART recommendation was preceded by the earliest samples by about a decade.

Whole-study results and caveats: Repertoire dominance by clones expanded before ART was seen at all time points.

Every participant with HIV received treatment in the United States. This CDR3 has 13 amino acids. Germline CDR1 is SGHRS and CDR2 is YFSETQ. V gave up 4 bases and J gave up 3 bases, with 10 bases separating them. With survey level as its setting, the immunoSEQ assay was v3.0. TCRdb keeps only in-frame clones here, not all; method: immunoSEQ multiplex PCR. Seen here are 11,000 to 15,000 clones, around three quarters observed once, and the top ten hold 25% to 35%. Details on this clone: The antigen remains unidentified.

The sample here was unsorted PBMCs, taken 3.1 years after starting antiretroviral therapy. The TCR was taken from a man aged 40-49 years with HIV. The chain links TRBV5-1 to TRBJ1-1; D is unresolved. The CDR3 DNA sequence: TGCGCCAGCAGCGCGGGCAGACACACTGAAGCTTTCTTT. This translates into CASSAGRHTEAFF.